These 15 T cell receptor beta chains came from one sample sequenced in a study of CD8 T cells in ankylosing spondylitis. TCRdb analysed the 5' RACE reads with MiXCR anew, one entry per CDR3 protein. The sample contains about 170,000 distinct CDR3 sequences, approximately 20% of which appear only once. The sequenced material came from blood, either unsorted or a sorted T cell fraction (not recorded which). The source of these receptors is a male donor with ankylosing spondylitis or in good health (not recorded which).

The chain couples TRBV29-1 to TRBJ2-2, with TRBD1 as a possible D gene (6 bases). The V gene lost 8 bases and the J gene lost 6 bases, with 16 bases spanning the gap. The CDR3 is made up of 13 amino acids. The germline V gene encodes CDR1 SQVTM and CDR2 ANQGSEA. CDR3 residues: CSPGGRVAGELFF. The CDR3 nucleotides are TGCAGCCCTGGGGGCAGGGTGGCCGGGGAGCTGTTTTTT.

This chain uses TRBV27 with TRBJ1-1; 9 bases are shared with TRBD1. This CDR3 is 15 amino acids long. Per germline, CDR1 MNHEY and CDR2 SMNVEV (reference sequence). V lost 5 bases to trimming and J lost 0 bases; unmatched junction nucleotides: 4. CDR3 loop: CASSPWDRVNTEAFF. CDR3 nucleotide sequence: TGTGCCAGCAGTCCCTGGGACAGGGTGAACACTGAAGCTTTCTTT.

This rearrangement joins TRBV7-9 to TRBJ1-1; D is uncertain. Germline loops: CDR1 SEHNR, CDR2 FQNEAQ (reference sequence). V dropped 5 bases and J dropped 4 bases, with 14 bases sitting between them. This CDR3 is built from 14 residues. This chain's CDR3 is CASSVSRSTTEAFF. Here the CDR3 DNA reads TGTGCCAGCAGCGTCAGCCGGTCGACCACTGAAGCTTTCTTT.

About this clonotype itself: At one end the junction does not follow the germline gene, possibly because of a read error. The CDR3 DNA reads as TGTGCCAGCAGCGCGAACAGGGAGGAAAATCAGCACCAGCATTTT. Translating it yields CASSANREENQHQHF. The chain joins TRBV7-9 to TRBJ1-5, with D perhaps matching TRBD1 (6 bases). Per the germline V gene, CDR1 is SEHNR and CDR2 is FQNEAQ (reference sequence). CDR3 length equals 15 residues.

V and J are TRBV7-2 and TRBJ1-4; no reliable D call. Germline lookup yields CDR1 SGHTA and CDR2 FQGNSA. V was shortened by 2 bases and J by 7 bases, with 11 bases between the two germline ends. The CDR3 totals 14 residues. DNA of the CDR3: TGTGCCAGCAGCTTAAGGCCTATAGGTGAAAAACTGTTTTTT. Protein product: CASSLRPIGEKLFF.

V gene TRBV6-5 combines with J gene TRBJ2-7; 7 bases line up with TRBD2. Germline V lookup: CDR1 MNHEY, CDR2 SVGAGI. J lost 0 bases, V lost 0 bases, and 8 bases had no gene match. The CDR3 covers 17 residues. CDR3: CASSYSGGLADSYEQYF. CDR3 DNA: TGTGCCAGCAGTTACTCGGGCGGTCTAGCGGACTCCTACGAGCAGTACTTC.

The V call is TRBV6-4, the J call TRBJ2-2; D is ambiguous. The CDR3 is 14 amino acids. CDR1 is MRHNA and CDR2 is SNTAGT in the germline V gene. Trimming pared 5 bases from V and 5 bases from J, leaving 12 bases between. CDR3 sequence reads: CASSTTPGTGELFF. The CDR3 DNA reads TGTGCCAGCAGTACCACCCCTGGTACCGGGGAGCTGTTTTTT.

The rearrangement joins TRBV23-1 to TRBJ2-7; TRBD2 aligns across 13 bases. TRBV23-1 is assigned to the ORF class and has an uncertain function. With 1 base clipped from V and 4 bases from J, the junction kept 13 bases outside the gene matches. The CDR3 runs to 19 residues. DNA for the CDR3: TGCGCCAGCAGTCAATTACAAGGACTAGCGGGAGTGATGAGGTACGAGCAGTACTTC. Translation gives CASSQLQGLAGVMRYEQYF.

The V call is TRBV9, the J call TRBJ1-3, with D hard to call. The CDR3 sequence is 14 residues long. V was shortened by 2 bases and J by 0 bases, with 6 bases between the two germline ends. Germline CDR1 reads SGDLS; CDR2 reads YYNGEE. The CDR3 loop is CASSVSSSGNTIYF. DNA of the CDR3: TGTGCCAGCAGCGTCTCCTCCTCTGGAAACACCATATATTTT.

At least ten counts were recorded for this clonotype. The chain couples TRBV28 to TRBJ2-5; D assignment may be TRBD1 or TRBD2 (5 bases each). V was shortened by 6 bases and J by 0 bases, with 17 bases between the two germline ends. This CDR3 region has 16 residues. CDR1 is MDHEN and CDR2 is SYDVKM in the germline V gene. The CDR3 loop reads CASRLAGTGYQETQYF. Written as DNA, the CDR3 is TGTGCCAGCAGACTCGCCGGGACCGGGTACCAAGAGACCCAGTACTTC.

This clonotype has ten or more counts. The CDR3 bases are TGTGCCAGCAGCTTAGATGGGACCGGCACAGATACGCAGTATTTT. This sequence encodes CASSLDGTGTDTQYF. The chain uses TRBV7-2 and TRBJ2-3; either TRBD1 or TRBD2 may supply D (5 bases each). Germline V gene data show CDR1 as SGHTA and CDR2 as FQGNSA. This CDR3 is built from 15 residues. V was pared by 1 base and J by 1 base, with 9 bases between.

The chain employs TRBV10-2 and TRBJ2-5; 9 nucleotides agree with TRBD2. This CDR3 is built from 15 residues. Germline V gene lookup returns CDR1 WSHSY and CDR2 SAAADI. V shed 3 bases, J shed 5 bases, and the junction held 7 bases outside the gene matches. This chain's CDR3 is CASSEPGTSQETQYF. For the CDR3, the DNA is TGCGCCAGCAGTGAACCGGGGACTAGCCAGGAGACCCAGTACTTC.

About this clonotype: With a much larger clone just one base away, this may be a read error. The CDR3 here is CANSLGAGANTDTQYF. CDR3 coding DNA: TGTGCCAACAGCTTAGGGGCAGGGGCTAACACAGATACGCAGTATTTT. V is TRBV7-8 and J is TRBJ2-3, with D maybe TRBD1 (6 bases). This CDR3 comprises 16 residues. Germline values: CDR1 SGHVS, CDR2 FQNEAQ.

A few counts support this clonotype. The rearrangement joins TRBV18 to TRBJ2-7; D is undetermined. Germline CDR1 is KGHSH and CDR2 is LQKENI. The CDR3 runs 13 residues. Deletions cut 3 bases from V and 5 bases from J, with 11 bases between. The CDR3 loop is CASSPRLGNEQYF. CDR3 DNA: TGTGCCAGCTCACCTCGACTGGGGAACGAGCAGTACTTC.

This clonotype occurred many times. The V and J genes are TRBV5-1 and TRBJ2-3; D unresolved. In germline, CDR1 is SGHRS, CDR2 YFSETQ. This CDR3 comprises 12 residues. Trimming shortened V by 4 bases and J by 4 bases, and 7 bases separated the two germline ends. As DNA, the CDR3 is TGCGCCAGCAGCCCCGGTGCAGATACGCAGTATTTT. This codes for CASSPGADTQYF.